The 12 T cell receptor beta chains presented below share a single source sample, sequenced in a study of blood T cells in healthy people across ages. The authors ran a second PCR of roughly 6 to 11 cycles using a sample-barcoded 5' primer and a J-beta primer mix. TCRdb recomputed calls from the 5' RACE reads with MiXCR, one row per CDR3 protein. The data show fewer than 950,000 distinct CDR3 sequences, about 34% seen once. Sequencing used blood. These receptors originate from a man in his late teens or twenties in good health.

Only a few counts were recorded for this clonotype. The V gene is TRBV12-3 or TRBV12-4, the J gene TRBJ2-7; TRBD2 agrees at 7 bases. The CDR3 has 20 residues. The junction had 20 bases not matched to a gene; V was cut back by 3 bases and J by 0 bases. CDR3: CASSFLAMIFLAGVSYEQYF. The CDR3 DNA reads as TGTGCCAGCAGTTTTCTTGCAATGATCTTTTTGGCGGGGGTCTCCTACGAGCAGTACTTC.

There are many counts of this clonotype. J is TRBJ2-1 and V is TRBV10-3, with 8 bases lining up with TRBD2. This CDR3 is built from 14 residues. CDR1 is ENHRY and CDR2 is SYGVKD in the germline V gene. The V segment lost 2 bases and the J segment 14 bases; nucleotides outside the gene matches: 11. The CDR3 is CAISERERGHLKFF. The CDR3 DNA reads as TGTGCCATCAGTGAGCGGGAGCGGGGGCATTTAAAGTTCTTC.

This clonotype was recorded a few times. This sequence joins TRBV28 and TRBJ2-7, with unresolved D. The V gene's germline CDR1 is MDHEN and CDR2 SYDVKM. Trimming pared 7 bases from V and 5 bases from J, leaving 12 bases between. This CDR3 has 12 residues. As DNA, the CDR3 is TGTGCCAGCAACCCACAGAATGACGAGCAGTACTTC. Translated: CASNPQNDEQYF.

The chain uses TRBV6-5 and TRBJ2-1, with TRBD1 matching over 11 bases. The V gene end was trimmed by 5 bases and the J gene end by 6 bases; junction bases not matched to a gene: 6. The CDR3 is 15 amino acids. Germline V gives CDR1 MNHEY, CDR2 SVGAGI. The CDR3 sequence: CASSARDRGINEQFF. DNA of the CDR3: TGTGCCAGCAGTGCCCGGGACAGGGGGATCAATGAGCAGTTCTTC.

The table lists this clonotype with a few counts. The J gene is TRBJ2-1, the V gene TRBV30; no definite D call. This CDR3 contains 12 residues. Germline-derived CDR1 and CDR2 are GTSNPN and SVGIG (reference sequence). Trimming removed 0 bases from V and 8 bases from J, with 8 bases in between. This chain's CDR3 is CAWSVSVHEQFF. Written as DNA, the CDR3 is TGTGCCTGGAGTGTATCGGTGCATGAGCAGTTCTTC.

The J gene is TRBJ1-2, the V gene TRBV15; possibly TRBD1 for D (6 bases). The CDR3 covers 14 residues. From germline, CDR1 is LNHNV and CDR2 YYDKDF (reference sequence). Trimming shortened V by 0 bases and J by 6 bases, and 11 bases separated the two germline ends. CDR3 region: CATSRDRGLNGYTF. The CDR3 region has the DNA TGTGCCACCAGCAGAGACAGGGGTTTGAATGGCTACACCTTC.

This clonotype was counted at least ten times. The gene calls are TRBV6-2 or TRBV6-3 and TRBJ2-5; D gene ambiguous. V lost 4 bases to trimming and J lost 7 bases, with 4 bases between them. The CDR3 has 10 residues. Germline V gene data show CDR1 as MNHEY and CDR2 as SVGEGT. CDR3 in amino acids: CASSSSTQYF. The CDR3 DNA reads TGTGCCAGCAGTTCATCGACCCAGTACTTC.

The V and J genes are TRBV7-2 and TRBJ2-1, with D perhaps matching TRBD1 (6 bases). The germline V gene encodes CDR1 SGHTA and CDR2 FQGNSA. The V and J ends lost 5 bases and 8 bases respectively, with 16 bases between them. CDR3 length: 14 residues. For the CDR3, the DNA is TGTGCCAGCAGCCAAGAGGGGGTTGGAGATGAGCAGTTCTTC. Its protein is CASSQEGVGDEQFF.

This clonotype came up many times. The V call is TRBV20-1, the J call TRBJ2-1, with 9 bases identical to TRBD1. CDR3 length: 14 amino acids. Germline V gene data show CDR1 as DFQATT and CDR2 as SNEGSKA (reference sequence). The V segment lost 0 bases and the J segment 4 bases; nucleotides outside the gene matches: 1. CDR3 nucleotide sequence: TGCAGTGCTAGAGAGGACAGGGGATACAATGAGCAGTTCTTC. It translates to CSAREDRGYNEQFF.

This clonotype has ten or more counts. The chain carries TRBV12-3 or TRBV12-4 and TRBJ2-3; D remains unclear. CDR3 size: 12 residues. V was shortened by 1 base and J by 4 bases, with 3 bases between the two germline ends. The CDR3 DNA is TGTGCCAGCAGTTTAGGGGCAGATACGCAGTATTTT. Its translation is CASSLGADTQYF.

This chain joins TRBV6-2 or TRBV6-3 and TRBJ2-5; D is possibly TRBD1 or TRBD2 (5 bases each). Germline CDR1 reads MNHEY; CDR2 reads SVGEGT. The CDR3 sequence is 17 residues long. V lost 6 bases, J lost 7 bases, and 27 bases lay in between. This chain's CDR3 is CASRQGIRDRQRGTQYF. CDR3 coding DNA: TGTGCCAGCAGGCAAGGCATCCGGGACCGACAACGAGGGACCCAGTACTTC.

The gene calls are TRBV12-3 or TRBV12-4 and TRBJ1-2, with D perhaps TRBD1 (5 bases). The CDR3 spans 13 residues. The V and J ends lost 5 bases and 8 bases respectively, with 15 bases between them. CDR3 protein: CASSARGFEGYTF. The CDR3 DNA follows: TGTGCCAGCAGTGCTAGGGGTTTTGAGGGCTACACCTTC.